These 31 T cell receptor beta chains originate from one sample sequenced in a study of a mutant IDH1 vaccine in newly diagnosed glioma. Data came from immunoSEQ multiplex PCR; TCRdb stores just in-frame clones and leaves some out. The sample has some 60,000 clones, approximately 87% seen once. These receptors lack a known antigen. This sample's time point: week 35, safety follow-up. Alongside topical imiquimod, each dose of vaccine comprised 300 ug of mutant IDH1 20-mer peptide. The material was PBMCs, obtained from a glioma patient whose treatment included an IDH1 peptide vaccine. The receptor set was obtained from a man in his forties or fifties with glioma.

The genes are TRBV5-4 and TRBJ2-5; D remains ambiguous. CDR3 length: 16 residues. Germline V gives CDR1 SGHNT, CDR2 YYREEE (reference sequence). Trimming stripped 3 bases from V and 4 bases from J, with 19 bases between. Here the CDR3 DNA reads TGTGCCAGCAGCTCCCCAACTTACTTTGAAGGAGAGACCCAGTACTTC. It is translated as CASSSPTYFEGETQYF.

The chain joins TRBV9 to TRBJ2-2; D is ambiguous. The CDR3 extends over 13 amino acids. CDR1 is SGDLS and CDR2 is YYNGEE in the germline V gene. V lost 0 bases, J lost 6 bases, and 6 bases lay in between. CDR3 sequence: CASSVVQSGELFF. As DNA, the CDR3 is TGTGCCAGCAGCGTAGTTCAGTCCGGGGAGCTGTTTTTT.

CDR3 nucleotide sequence: TGTGCCAGCACCTTCCCGGGAGGCTACACCTTC. This codes for CASTFPGGYTF. The chain couples TRBV6-1 to TRBJ1-2; unclear D gene. The CDR3 is 11 amino acids. CDR1 is MNHNS, CDR2 SASEGT, per germline. Trimming cost V 7 bases and J 8 bases, with 11 bases left between them.

This chain links TRBV28 with TRBJ2-7, with TRBD2 matching over 9 bases. The CDR3 is 19 residues long. Losses at the gene ends were 7 bases for V and 3 bases for J; bases not matched to a gene: 22. CDR1 and CDR2 from the germline V gene are MDHEN and SYDVKM. The CDR3 protein is CASTQGLLSGRNLGYEQYF. DNA for the CDR3: TGTGCCAGCACCCAGGGCCTTCTTAGCGGGAGAAACCTAGGCTACGAGCAGTACTTC.

The V gene is TRBV19, the J gene TRBJ2-3; TRBD2 aligns across 16 bases. The CDR3 has 15 residues. Germline lookup yields CDR1 LNHDA and CDR2 SQIVND (reference sequence). Germline trimming cut 7 bases from V and 8 bases from J; bases unmatched to any gene: 6. The CDR3: CASTGTSGRGGTQYF. The CDR3 bases are TGTGCCAGTACCGGGACTAGCGGGAGGGGTGGTACGCAGTATTTT.

The DNA for the CDR3 is TGTGCCAGCAGCCAAGGACTAGATTCAAGCTCCTACAATGAGCAGTTCTTC. Translation: CASSQGLDSSSYNEQFF. The chain is built from TRBV4-2 and TRBJ2-1; maybe TRBD2 (6 bases). Germline values: CDR1 LGHNA, CDR2 YNFKEQ. The CDR3 spans 17 residues. V was trimmed by 1 base and J by 0 bases, leaving 13 bases between them.

This clone was counted a few times. The chain uses TRBV4-1 and TRBJ2-2; tentative D call: TRBD1 (6 bases). The CDR3 contains 14 residues. Germline CDR1 reads MGHRA; CDR2 reads YSYEKL. Deletions cut 5 bases from V and 0 bases from J, with 7 bases between. The chain's CDR3 is CASSDRPNTGELFF. In DNA, the CDR3 is TGCGCCAGCAGCGACAGGCCGAACACCGGGGAGCTGTTTTTT.

This chain uses TRBV28 with TRBJ2-7; 7 nucleotides agree with TRBD2. The V segment lost 7 bases and the J segment 4 bases; nucleotides outside the gene matches: 13. The CDR3 has 15 amino acids. The germline V gene encodes CDR1 MDHEN and CDR2 SYDVKM. The chain's CDR3 is CASTESSGNRYEQYF. CDR3 coding DNA: TGTGCCAGCACGGAATCGAGCGGGAATAGATACGAGCAGTACTTC.

V and J are TRBV19 and TRBJ2-2; D not certain. Trimming shortened V by 3 bases and J by 3 bases, and 8 bases separated the two germline ends. Germline CDR1 and CDR2: LNHDA and SQIVND (reference sequence). This CDR3 is 14 amino acids long. CDR3: CASSIKYHTGELFF. The DNA of the CDR3 is TGTGCCAGTAGTATTAAGTACCACACCGGGGAGCTGTTTTTT.

The chain is built from TRBV6-4 and TRBJ2-7, with 7 bases fitting TRBD1. The CDR3 contains 13 residues. Trimming cost V 10 bases and J 5 bases; bases outside gene matches: 11. From germline, CDR1 is MRHNA and CDR2 SNTAGT. This chain's CDR3 is CATSVDRAHEQYF. DNA for the CDR3: TGTGCCACGTCAGTTGACAGGGCCCACGAGCAGTACTTC.

The count of this clone is one. The V and J genes are TRBV9 and TRBJ2-6, with a weak D call TRBD2 (5 bases). The CDR3 is made up of 18 amino acids. Per germline, CDR1 SGDLS and CDR2 YYNGEE. The V and J ends lost 0 bases and 2 bases respectively, with 15 bases between them. The CDR3 sequence is CASSVVPGGLAGANVLTF. In DNA form, the CDR3 reads TGTGCCAGCAGCGTAGTGCCGGGCGGGTTGGCTGGGGCCAACGTCCTGACTTTC.

The J gene is TRBJ2-3, the V gene TRBV5-4, with 9 bases that match TRBD2. CDR3 length: 14 amino acids. J was trimmed by 11 bases and V by 3 bases; bases with no gene match: 10. From germline, CDR1 is SGHNT and CDR2 YYREEE (reference sequence). The CDR3 loop is CASSSPRLAVMQYF. The CDR3 region has the DNA TGTGCCAGCAGCTCGCCCCGACTAGCGGTAATGCAGTATTTT.

V is TRBV6-6 and J is TRBJ1-1, with D unresolved. V was cut by 2 bases and J by 10 bases, with 11 bases left in between. The CDR3 consists of 12 residues. Per the germline V gene, CDR1 is MNHNY and CDR2 is SVGAGI (reference sequence). DNA of the CDR3: TGTGCCAGCAGTTACAGGACTGATACAGCTTTCTTT. Protein sequence: CASSYRTDTAFF.

The chain couples TRBV7-8 to TRBJ1-5; tentative D call: TRBD1 (5 bases). This CDR3 spans 14 amino acids. V dropped 2 bases and J dropped 7 bases, with 12 bases sitting between them. Germline lookup yields CDR1 SGHVS and CDR2 FQNEAQ. CDR3 nucleotide sequence: TGTGCCAGCAGCTTAATCAGGGTAGGGCAGCCCCAGCATTTT. Amino acid sequence: CASSLIRVGQPQHF. Together with reference TRBV7-8 and TRBJ1-5, the CDR3 gives the full variable domain: GAGVSQSPRYKVAKRGQDVALRCDPISGHVSLFWYQQALGQGPEFLTYFQNEAQLDKSGLPSDRFFAERPEGSVSTLKIQRTQQEDSAVYLCASSLIRVGQPQHFGDGTRLSIL.

The V gene is TRBV7-3, the J gene TRBJ2-6; D call uncertain. This CDR3 comprises 13 residues. Germline-derived CDR1 and CDR2 are SGHTA and FQGTGA. Trimming shortened V by 1 base and J by 4 bases, and 2 bases separated the two germline ends. CDR3 nucleotide sequence: TGTGCCAGCAGCTTAAGGGGGGCCAACGTCCTGACTTTC. Translating it yields CASSLRGANVLTF.

V usage is TRBV7-9 and J usage is TRBJ2-5; 7 bases line up with TRBD2. V gave up 0 bases and J gave up 5 bases; unmatched junction bases: 6. This CDR3 has 15 residues. In germline, CDR1 is SEHNR, CDR2 FQNEAQ (reference sequence). The CDR3: CASSLAGGPRETQYF. For the CDR3, the DNA is TGTGCCAGCAGCTTAGCGGGAGGGCCCAGGGAGACCCAGTACTTC.

CDR3 in amino acids: CASSIGLAGGRAGETQYF. The CDR3 coding sequence is TGTGCCAGTAGTATCGGACTAGCGGGAGGACGGGCGGGAGAGACCCAGTACTTC. The rearrangement links TRBV19 to TRBJ2-5, with 14 bases matching TRBD2. The CDR3 totals 18 residues. Trimming cost V 3 bases and J 4 bases; bases outside gene matches: 10. CDR1 is LNHDA, CDR2 SQIVND, per germline (reference sequence).

V and J are TRBV6-4 and TRBJ2-6; no clear D gene. This CDR3 spans 15 amino acids. Germline V gene data show CDR1 as MRHNA and CDR2 as SNTAGT. The germline V and J ends were trimmed by 8 bases and 0 bases, with 11 bases remaining between them. CDR3 residues: CASSEASSGANVLTF. Here the CDR3 DNA reads TGTGCCAGCTCAGAAGCCAGCTCTGGGGCCAACGTCCTGACTTTC.

V usage is TRBV19 and J usage is TRBJ1-4, with D uncertain. The germline gives CDR1 LNHDA, CDR2 SQIVND (reference sequence). This CDR3 has 14 amino acids. V was shortened by 4 bases and J by 0 bases, with 6 bases between the two germline ends. The CDR3 here is CASSTVATNEKLFF. As DNA, the CDR3 is TGTGCCAGTAGTACGGTTGCAACTAATGAAAAACTGTTTTTT.

This clone was detected once. The V and J genes are TRBV10-2 and TRBJ2-1; 9 nucleotides match TRBD1. Germline lookup yields CDR1 WSHSY and CDR2 SAAADI. J gave up 4 bases and V 3 bases, and 4 bases lay outside the gene matches. CDR3 length: 15 amino acids. For the CDR3, the DNA is TGCGCCAGCAGTGATGCCGGGACAGGGTACAATGAGCAGTTCTTC. Amino acids: CASSDAGTGYNEQFF.

V gene TRBV19 combines with J gene TRBJ1-1, with D perhaps TRBD1 (6 bases). Per germline, CDR1 LNHDA and CDR2 SQIVND (reference sequence). The V gene lost 3 bases and the J gene lost 5 bases, with 13 bases spanning the gap. CDR3 size: 14 residues. This CDR3 reads CASSISQGRTEAFF. The CDR3 nucleotides read TGTGCCAGTAGTATTTCGCAGGGGCGGACTGAAGCTTTCTTT.

This chain joins TRBV7-9 and TRBJ1-2; 9 bases match TRBD1. This CDR3 is 15 amino acids long. Trimming at V came to 5 bases and at J to 3 bases, leaving 7 bases not matched to a gene. Germline lookup yields CDR1 SEHNR and CDR2 FQNEAQ (reference sequence). The CDR3 bases are TGTGCCAGCAGCCCGAAGGGACAGGGCGACTATGGCTACACCTTC. Translating gives CASSPKGQGDYGYTF.

The chain carries TRBV6-1 and TRBJ1-1, with 8 bases lining up with TRBD1. After removal of 3 bases from V and 2 bases from J, the junction contained 5 bases not matched to a gene. CDR1 and CDR2 (germline): MNHNS, SASEGT. The CDR3 runs 15 residues. CDR3 protein: CASSDQGAANTEAFF. The CDR3 DNA reads as TGTGCCAGCAGTGACCAGGGGGCGGCTAACACTGAAGCTTTCTTT.

This clone was detected only a few times. J is TRBJ2-1 and V is TRBV7-3; TRBD1 matches 8 bases. Germline CDR1 and CDR2: SGHTA and FQGTGA. Trimming at V came to 5 bases and at J to 4 bases, leaving 1 base not matched to a gene. This CDR3 comprises 13 residues. The CDR3 protein is CASSRTGYNEQFF. DNA of the CDR3: TGTGCCAGCAGCCGGACAGGGTACAATGAGCAGTTCTTC. The whole variable domain, filled in from reference TRBV7-3 and TRBJ2-1, reads GAGVSQTPSNKVTEKGKYVELRCDPISGHTALYWYRQSLGQGPEFLIYFQGTGAADDSGLPNDRFFAVRPEGSVSTLKIQRTERGDSAVYLCASSRTGYNEQFFGPGTRLTVL.

This clone was observed once. V is TRBV6-6 and J is TRBJ1-1; no reliable D call. Trimming removed 7 bases at V and 1 base at J, with 7 bases between. Germline assignment: CDR1 MNHNY and CDR2 SVGAGI (reference sequence). The CDR3 is made up of 12 amino acids. CDR3 in amino acids: CASTARNTEAFF. The DNA of the CDR3 is TGTGCCAGCACCGCAAGGAACACTGAAGCTTTCTTT.

CDR3 sequence: CASSLQKATEAFF. Written as DNA, the CDR3 is TGTGCCAGCAGCCTTCAGAAAGCCACTGAAGCTTTCTTT. The chain has TRBV7-8 and TRBJ1-1, with D unresolved. The CDR3 contains 13 residues. Germline CDR1 is SGHVS and CDR2 is FQNEAQ. Trimming cost V 5 bases and J 4 bases, with 11 bases left between them.

The chain carries TRBV28 and TRBJ2-5; 8 bases match TRBD2. The CDR3 has 13 amino acids. V shed 7 bases and J 7 bases; nucleotides not matched to a gene: 8. Germline V gene data show CDR1 as MDHEN and CDR2 as SYDVKM. DNA of the CDR3: TGTGCCAGCAACTTGGGGGCGGGGGGGACCCAGTACTTC. Translation gives CASNLGAGGTQYF. The full variable domain, rest sourced from reference TRBV28 and TRBJ2-5, is DVKVTQSSRYLVKRTGEKVFLECVQDMDHENMFWYRQDPGLGLRLIYFSYDVKMKEKGDIPEGYSVSREKKERFSLILESASTNQTSMYLCASNLGAGGTQYFGPGTRLLVL.

CDR3 in amino acids: CASSVRTGELGEQYF. DNA for the CDR3: TGCGCCAGCAGCGTGCGGACAGGGGAGTTGGGCGAGCAGTACTTC. J is TRBJ2-7 and V is TRBV5-1; 9 bases are shared with TRBD1. Germline V gene lookup returns CDR1 SGHRS and CDR2 YFSETQ. V was pared by 4 bases and J by 6 bases, with 11 bases of the junction left unmatched. The CDR3 is made up of 15 amino acids.

The V call is TRBV18, the J call TRBJ1-2, with TRBD1 matching over 7 bases. V shed 1 base and J 6 bases; nucleotides not matched to a gene: 11. The germline V gene encodes CDR1 KGHSH and CDR2 LQKENI. CDR3 size: 16 residues. CDR3 sequence (DNA): TGTGCCAGCTCACCACGGCAGGGGGTGATTACGGATGGCTACACCTTC. Protein sequence: CASSPRQGVITDGYTF.

This clone occurred a few times. V usage is TRBV5-6 and J usage is TRBJ1-1; TRBD1 is a possible D gene (5 bases). Trimming shortened V by 1 base and J by 0 bases, and 10 bases separated the two germline ends. Germline CDR1 SGHDT, CDR2 YYEEEE. CDR3 size: 15 residues. The CDR3 coding sequence is TGTGCCAGCAGCTTGCAGGGCTCCCTGAACACTGAAGCTTTCTTT. Translating it yields CASSLQGSLNTEAFF.

The chain is built from TRBV6-5 and TRBJ2-3; the D gene is possibly TRBD1 (5 bases). The CDR3 is 14 residues long. The V and J ends lost 3 bases and 3 bases respectively, with 10 bases between them. Looked up from germline, CDR1 is MNHEY and CDR2 is SVGAGI. The CDR3 region has the DNA TGTGCCAGCAGTTATGGGCAGGGTACAGATACGCAGTATTTT. Translated, it gives CASSYGQGTDTQYF.